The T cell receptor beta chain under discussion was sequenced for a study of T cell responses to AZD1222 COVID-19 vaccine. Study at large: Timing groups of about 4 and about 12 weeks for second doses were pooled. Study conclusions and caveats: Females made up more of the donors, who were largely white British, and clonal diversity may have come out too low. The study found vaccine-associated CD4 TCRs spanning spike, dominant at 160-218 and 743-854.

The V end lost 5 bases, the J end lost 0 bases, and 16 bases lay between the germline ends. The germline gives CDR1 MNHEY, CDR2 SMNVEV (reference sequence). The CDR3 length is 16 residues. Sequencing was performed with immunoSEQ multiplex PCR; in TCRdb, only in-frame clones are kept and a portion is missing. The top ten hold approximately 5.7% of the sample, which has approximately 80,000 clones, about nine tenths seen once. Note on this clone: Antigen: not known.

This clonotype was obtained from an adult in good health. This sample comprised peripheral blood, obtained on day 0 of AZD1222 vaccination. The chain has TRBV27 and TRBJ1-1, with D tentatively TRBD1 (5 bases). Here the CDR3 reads CASSPHLDSMNTEAFF. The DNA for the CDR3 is TGTGCCAGCAGTCCTCATCTAGACAGCATGAACACTGAAGCTTTCTTT.